This entry features one TCR beta chain sequence. What it binds is not known. This entry belongs to a study of vaccination effects on CD4 cells after COVID-19. As for the study in general: Before sequencing took place, the ViraFEST assay used viral peptide pools to expand antigen-specific CD4+ T cells.

V gave up 0 bases and J gave up 1 base, with 15 bases separating them. Germline CDR1 is LNHNV and CDR2 is YYDKDF (reference sequence). This CDR3 region has 17 residues. TCRdb keeps only in-frame clones here, not all; method: immunoSEQ multiplex PCR. In the table there are around 50,000 clones, about 74% of which are singletons. Subsequent to a culture period of less than twelve days, CD4+ T cells were isolated. PCR-confirmed SARS-CoV-2 infection occurred in the person between March and December 2020. All participants had two doses of either the BNT162b2 or mRNA-1273 vaccine. The receptor was derived from a human donor who had a prior SARS-CoV-2 infection. The chain is built from TRBV15 and TRBJ2-5; maybe TRBD2 (6 bases). The source material was CD4+ T cells from PBMCs cultured without peptide, sampled after COVID-19 vaccination. This chain's CDR3 is CATSRESYRDSQETQYF. CDR3 DNA: TGTGCCACCAGCAGAGAATCCTACCGGGACTCCCAAGAGACCCAGTACTTC.